This T cell receptor (beta chain) was captured in a study of monozygotic twins with inflammatory bowel disease. Regarding the study as a whole: Repertoire likeness was no different across concordant and discordant twins, perhaps owing to restricted power.

With the 5' RACE reads reprocessed, TCRdb shows one record per CDR3 protein and no DNA. In all, the sample yields some 150,000 distinct CDR3 sequences. With respect to this clonotype: Its antigen is not identified.

Input material: blood. This sequence originates from a human donor with ulcerative colitis or Crohn's disease, or a healthy co-twin of an affected twin (not recorded which).

The CDR3 region is CASSPQGLGETQYF. This chain joins TRBV7-3 and TRBJ2-5; TCRdb picks TRBD1, but there is no DNA to check that call. CDR3 length: 14 residues. Germline assignment: CDR1 SGHTA and CDR2 FQGTGA. The full variable domain, completed using reference TRBV7-3 and TRBJ2-5, is GAGVSQTPSNKVTEKGKYVELRCDPISGHTALYWYRQSLGQGPEFLIYFQGTGAADDSGLPNDRFFAVRPEGSVSTLKIQRTERGDSAVYLCASSPQGLGETQYFGPGTRLLVL.